This entry lists 18 T cell receptor beta chains sequenced from one sample in a study of technical replicates of blood from a few donors. Assay: immunoSEQ multiplex PCR; the TCRdb copy retains only in-frame clones and omits some. The repertoire has 75,000 to 95,000 clones, about 96% of them found once; the top ten carry around 0.4%. The sequencing sample was made of T cells isolated from PBMCs. These receptors were obtained from a human donor in good health.

V gene TRBV27 combines with J gene TRBJ2-2, with D perhaps matching TRBD2 (6 bases). Per germline, CDR1 MNHEY and CDR2 SMNVEV (reference sequence). The CDR3 totals 14 residues. V was trimmed by 8 bases and J by 0 bases, leaving 10 bases between them. The CDR3 reads CASRLDTNTGELFF. CDR3 bases: TGTGCCAGCCGACTAGACACGAACACCGGGGAGCTGTTTTTT.

The chain carries TRBV27 and TRBJ2-5; D gene uncertain. V shed 5 bases and J shed 5 bases, with 9 bases lying between them. The CDR3 totals 12 residues. Germline V gene lookup returns CDR1 MNHEY and CDR2 SMNVEV (reference sequence). The CDR3 DNA follows: TGTGCCAGCAGTCGCGATCGGGAGACCCAGTACTTC. The encoded protein is CASSRDRETQYF.

The chain recombines TRBV6-5 with TRBJ2-1, with TRBD2 matching 10 bases. V was pared by 5 bases and J by 8 bases, with 9 bases of the junction left unmatched. In germline, CDR1 is MNHEY, CDR2 SVGAGI. This CDR3 spans 15 amino acids. CDR3 in amino acids: CASSRAGGPYHEQFF. The CDR3 DNA follows: TGTGCCAGCAGTAGAGCGGGAGGGCCGTACCATGAGCAGTTCTTC.

The rearrangement joins TRBV27 to TRBJ1-2; 10 nucleotides align to TRBD1. The V segment lost 8 bases and the J segment 6 bases; nucleotides outside the gene matches: 6. The CDR3 spans 13 residues. Germline V gene lookup returns CDR1 MNHEY and CDR2 SMNVEV (reference sequence). The CDR3 loop is CASWTGGRNGYTF. The CDR3 DNA reads as TGTGCCAGCTGGACAGGGGGTAGGAATGGCTACACCTTC.

This sequence joins TRBV10-3 and TRBJ1-4; no clear D gene. The V gene's germline CDR1 is ENHRY and CDR2 SYGVKD. With 2 bases removed from V and 4 bases from J, the gap between germline ends came to 8 bases. This CDR3 spans 14 amino acids. The CDR3: CAISEARVNEKLFF. CDR3 nucleotide sequence: TGTGCCATCAGTGAGGCGCGAGTTAATGAAAAACTGTTTTTT.

This chain joins TRBV18 and TRBJ1-4; a weak D match, TRBD1 (6 bases). Germline values: CDR1 KGHSH, CDR2 LQKENI. V lost 4 bases and J 0 bases, leaving 6 bases between the germline ends. The CDR3 length is 14 residues. CDR3 region: CASSQGATNEKLFF. DNA for the CDR3: TGTGCCAGCTCACAGGGGGCAACTAATGAAAAACTGTTTTTT.

The J gene is TRBJ2-2, the V gene TRBV5-1; 14 nucleotides line up with TRBD2. Germline V gives CDR1 SGHRS, CDR2 YFSETQ. Trimming took 7 bases from V and 7 from J; bases not matched to a gene: 0. The length of the CDR3 is 13 residues. The CDR3 sequence: CASGLAGGGELFF. The CDR3 DNA sequence: TGCGCCAGCGGACTAGCGGGAGGCGGGGAGCTGTTTTTT.

The V and J genes are TRBV6-6 and TRBJ2-5, with 12 bases identical to TRBD2. V was clipped by 7 bases and J by 4 bases; unmatched bases: 4. CDR3 length equals 14 residues. Germline V gives CDR1 MNHNY, CDR2 SVGAGI (reference sequence). In DNA, the CDR3 is TGTGCCAGCAACCCGGGACTAGCGGGAGAGACCCAGTACTTC. Protein: CASNPGLAGETQYF.

The V and J genes are TRBV7-2 and TRBJ2-1; 10 bases fit TRBD2. Trimming took 3 bases from V and 15 from J; bases not matched to a gene: 8. The CDR3 contains 13 residues. Germline V gene sequence: CDR1 SGHTA, CDR2 FQGNSA. The CDR3 coding sequence is TGTGCCAGCAGCTTCCAAACTAGCGGGAAGTGGTTCTTC. Translated, it gives CASSFQTSGKWFF.

This chain links TRBV7-2 with TRBJ2-3; 8 positions match TRBD2. V gave up 2 bases and J gave up 3 bases; unmatched junction bases: 10. This CDR3 spans 17 amino acids. CDR1 and CDR2 (germline): SGHTA, FQGNSA. The CDR3 loop reads CASSLLGAGAGTDTQYF. The CDR3 DNA is TGTGCCAGCAGCTTATTGGGAGCGGGAGCTGGTACAGATACGCAGTATTTT.

The genes are TRBV6-5 and TRBJ1-3; D uncertain. CDR3 length: 15 residues. CDR1 is MNHEY and CDR2 is SVGAGI in the germline V gene. Trimming took 0 bases from V and 1 from J, leaving 7 bases between them. CDR3 DNA: TGTGCCAGCAGTTACTCTTCGGGGTCTGGAAACACCATATATTTT. This sequence encodes CASSYSSGSGNTIYF.

In DNA, the CDR3 is TGTGCCAGCAGCTTTGGCAGCGTTTACACTGAAGCTTTCTTT. As protein: CASSFGSVYTEAFF. This chain connects TRBV7-9 to TRBJ1-1; no firm D call. The CDR3 spans 14 residues. Germline V gives CDR1 SEHNR, CDR2 FQNEAQ (reference sequence). Between the trimmed V and J ends, which lost 3 bases and 3 bases, there was a span of 11 bases.

The chain uses TRBV5-6 and TRBJ1-1, with a weak D call TRBD1 (5 bases). Germline assignment: CDR1 SGHDT and CDR2 YYEEEE. The length of the CDR3 is 15 residues. V was pared by 6 bases and J by 0 bases, with 15 bases between. CDR3 amino acids: CASIHRRQVNTEAFF. The CDR3 bases are TGTGCCAGCATTCACAGGCGTCAGGTGAACACTGAAGCTTTCTTT.

J is TRBJ2-1 and V is TRBV10-1; 10 nucleotides match TRBD2. V lost 2 bases and J lost 6; bases outside the gene matches: 10. From germline, CDR1 is WNHNN and CDR2 SYGVQD (reference sequence). CDR3 length equals 17 residues. CDR3 nucleotides: TGCGCCAGCAGTGAGAAGGCTAGCGGGAGTATGGCCAATGAGCAGTTCTTC. Its protein product is CASSEKASGSMANEQFF.

The gene calls are TRBV19 and TRBJ2-7, with TRBD2 matching 7 bases. J lost 3 bases, V lost 4 bases, and 6 bases had no gene match. The CDR3 sequence is 14 residues long. Germline lookup yields CDR1 LNHDA and CDR2 SQIVND (reference sequence). The chain's CDR3 is CASSKSWTSYEQYF. The CDR3 DNA reads TGTGCCAGTAGTAAATCTTGGACTAGCTACGAGCAGTACTTC.

J is TRBJ2-3 and V is TRBV28; D possibly corresponds to TRBD1 (6 bases). Trimming cost V 2 bases and J 5 bases, with 8 bases left between them. Germline CDR1 is MDHEN and CDR2 is SYDVKM. The CDR3 totals 13 residues. CDR3 region: CASSLLGGDTQYF. The CDR3 coding sequence is TGTGCCAGCAGTTTACTAGGGGGAGATACGCAGTATTTT.

The chain is built from TRBV6-5 and TRBJ2-5; 7 bases match TRBD1. Germline values: CDR1 MNHEY, CDR2 SVGAGI. The V gene end was trimmed by 5 bases and the J gene end by 5 bases; junction bases not matched to a gene: 8. This CDR3 is built from 14 residues. The DNA of the CDR3 is TGTGCCAGCAGTACCCCGACAGGGTTGGAGACCCAGTACTTC. It encodes CASSTPTGLETQYF.

J is TRBJ1-1 and V is TRBV6-5; tentative D call: TRBD1 (5 bases). Germline assignment: CDR1 MNHEY and CDR2 SVGAGI. V dropped 2 bases and J dropped 4 bases, with 11 bases sitting between them. The CDR3 extends over 14 amino acids. In DNA form, the CDR3 reads TGTGCCAGCAGTTACGTATCGGGGGGCACTGAAGCTTTCTTT. It specifies CASSYVSGGTEAFF.